One and the same sample provided the 20 T cell receptor beta chains below, sequenced in a study of CD8 T cells in ankylosing spondylitis listed by TCRdb under 2017. The library was obtained by 5' RACE. TCRdb names Illumina HiSeq 2500 as the instrument used. TCRdb handled the public reads itself, with Q25 trimming in fastp and clone calling in MiXCR, and kept productive beta chains. CDR3 protein sequences are deduplicated, and each keeps its most common genes and DNA. This sample has some 240,000 distinct CDR3 sequences in its table, and around 7.8% of those were observed once. 6.8% of the sample is in the top ten clones. Sequences were obtained from blood, either unsorted or a sorted T cell fraction (not recorded which). The source is a male donor with ankylosing spondylitis or in good health (not recorded which).

This clonotype was seen many times. V gene TRBV19 combines with J gene TRBJ2-7, with 13 nucleotides matching TRBD2. V was clipped by 6 bases and J by 3 bases; unmatched bases: 8. Looked up from germline, CDR1 is LNHDA and CDR2 is SQIVND (reference sequence). The CDR3 length is 16 residues. Here the CDR3 DNA reads TGTGCCAGTAGCCGTAAACGACTAGCGGGAGGCTACGAGCAGTACTTC. This sequence encodes CASSRKRLAGGYEQYF.

This clonotype showed up many times. The chain links TRBV6-5 to TRBJ2-7; maybe TRBD2 (5 bases). Between the trimmed V and J ends, which lost 9 bases and 6 bases, there was a span of 12 bases. The CDR3 is 11 amino acids. Germline V lookup: CDR1 MNHEY, CDR2 SVGAGI. The CDR3 reads CASNQGGEQYF. The CDR3 coding sequence is TGTGCCAGTAACCAAGGAGGCGAGCAGTACTTC.

Many counts were recorded for this clonotype. The chain recombines TRBV29-1 with TRBJ2-1, with 13 bases aligning to TRBD2. The CDR3 is made up of 13 amino acids. Germline V gene lookup returns CDR1 SQVTM and CDR2 ANQGSEA. V shed 7 bases, J shed 8 bases, and the junction held 5 bases outside the gene matches. CDR3 nucleotide sequence: TGCAGCGCCGCTGGACTAGCGGGAGATGAGCAGTTCTTC. It encodes CSAAGLAGDEQFF.

This clonotype was seen at least ten times. V and J are TRBV7-8 and TRBJ1-1; 8 bases match TRBD1. Germline values: CDR1 SGHVS, CDR2 FQNEAQ. The CDR3 extends over 14 amino acids. V was clipped by 5 bases and J by 0 bases; unmatched bases: 2. The CDR3 nucleotides are TGTGCCAGCAGCACGGACAGGGTGAACACTGAAGCTTTCTTT. Translated: CASSTDRVNTEAFF.

This clonotype was detected a few times. The chain uses TRBV12-3 or TRBV12-4 and TRBJ1-2, with TRBD1 as a possible D gene (5 bases). Trimming stripped 5 bases from V and 7 bases from J, with 17 bases between. The CDR3 loop spans 14 amino acids. The CDR3 reads CASSPVRGVGGYTF. CDR3 in DNA: TGTGCCAGCAGTCCCGTGCGGGGGGTAGGTGGCTACACCTTC.

This clonotype was counted only a few times. V gene TRBV30 combines with J gene TRBJ2-4; D possibly matches TRBD1 or TRBD2 (7 bases each). Germline values: CDR1 GTSNPN, CDR2 SVGIG (reference sequence). The CDR3 has 17 amino acids. Trimming left V 0 bases short and J 0 bases short, with 15 bases between. DNA for the CDR3: TGTGCCTGGAGTGTCGGGGGGACAGTCCTAGCCAAAAACATTCAGTACTTC. Its translation: CAWSVGGTVLAKNIQYF.

In regard to this clonotype: Its ends do not fully match the called genes, so a read error is possible. This chain uses TRBV20-1 with TRBJ2-1, with 13 nucleotides matching TRBD2. Germline CDR1 reads DFQATT; CDR2 reads SNEGSKA (reference sequence). CDR3 length: 17 amino acids. This chain's CDR3 is CCASRLAGGPFYNEQFF. The CDR3 DNA reads as TGCTGTGCTTCACGACTAGCGGGGGGCCCTTTTTACAATGAGCAGTTCTTC.

The table lists this clonotype with many counts. This chain joins TRBV7-3 and TRBJ2-4; D is perhaps TRBD1 (6 bases). CDR1 and CDR2 (germline): SGHTA, FQGTGA. This CDR3 is built from 13 residues. The germline V and J ends were trimmed by 4 bases and 7 bases, with 11 bases remaining between them. CDR3 in DNA: TGTGCCAGCAGCTCTCGACAGGCGAACATTCAGTACTTC. As protein: CASSSRQANIQYF. Full variable domain (missing parts from reference TRBV7-3 and TRBJ2-4): GAGVSQTPSNKVTEKGKYVELRCDPISGHTALYWYRQSLGQGPEFLIYFQGTGAADDSGLPNDRFFAVRPEGSVSTLKIQRTERGDSAVYLCASSSRQANIQYFGAGTRLSVL.

The genes are TRBV20-1 and TRBJ2-7, with a possible D match to TRBD1 (6 bases). CDR3 size: 15 residues. Trimming pared 4 bases from V and 7 bases from J, leaving 23 bases between. Looked up from germline, CDR1 is DFQATT and CDR2 is SNEGSKA (reference sequence). The CDR3 reads CSANNRVGPRREQYF. The CDR3 nucleotides read TGCAGTGCTAACAACAGGGTTGGCCCTCGTAGGGAGCAGTACTTC.

In its sample, this clonotype was seen many times. J is TRBJ2-5 and V is TRBV11-3; 7 nucleotides line up with TRBD2. V shed 5 bases, J shed 2 bases, and the junction held 11 bases outside the gene matches. CDR3 length equals 16 residues. Germline CDR1 and CDR2: SGHNT and YENEEA. CDR3 region: CASSPKASGIQETQYF. DNA of the CDR3: TGTGCCAGCAGCCCCAAGGCTAGCGGAATTCAAGAGACCCAGTACTTC. The full variable domain, its missing parts supplied by reference TRBV11-3 and TRBJ2-5, is EAGVVQSPRYKIIEKKQPVAFWCNPISGHNTLYWYLQNLGQGPELLIRYENEEAVDDSQLPKDRFSAERLKGVDSTLKIQPAELGDSAVYLCASSPKASGIQETQYFGPGTRLLVL.

This clonotype was detected many times. The V call is TRBV15, the J call TRBJ2-4; a possible D gene is TRBD2 (5 bases). With 9 bases removed from V and 2 bases from J, the gap between germline ends came to 20 bases. The germline V gene encodes CDR1 LNHNV and CDR2 YYDKDF (reference sequence). The CDR3 contains 16 residues. This CDR3 reads CATSVEGRVTKNIQYF. The CDR3 region has the DNA TGTGCCACGAGTGTTGAAGGGAGAGTAACCAAAAACATTCAGTACTTC.

This clonotype came up many times. The rearrangement links TRBV12-3 or TRBV12-4 to TRBJ2-7; no reliable D call. The V and J ends lost 0 bases and 3 bases respectively, with 9 bases between them. The CDR3 is 14 amino acids. DNA of the CDR3: TGTGCCAGCAGTTTAGCTGGACCCGGCTACGAGCAGTACTTC. It yields the protein CASSLAGPGYEQYF.

The chain couples TRBV30 to TRBJ2-4; perhaps TRBD2 as D (7 bases). The germline gives CDR1 GTSNPN, CDR2 SVGIG (reference sequence). CDR3 length equals 15 residues. V shed 1 base and J shed 1 base, with 11 bases lying between them. Here the CDR3 reads CAWSGGGPAKNIQYF. The CDR3 nucleotides are TGTGCCTGGAGTGGGGGGGGGCCGGCCAAAAACATTCAGTACTTC.

The chain combines TRBV7-9 with TRBJ2-7, with D possibly called TRBD1 or TRBD2 (5 bases each). Germline CDR1 reads SEHNR; CDR2 reads FQNEAQ (reference sequence). V was pared by 5 bases and J by 6 bases, with 17 bases between. The CDR3 runs to 14 residues. The DNA for the CDR3 is TGTGCCAGCAGCCCACTAGGCAGGGTGAGCGAGCAGTACTTC. Translating gives CASSPLGRVSEQYF.

Many counts were recorded for this clonotype. The chain employs TRBV20-1 and TRBJ1-3; possibly TRBD1 for D (5 bases). V was trimmed by 6 bases and J by 3 bases, leaving 15 bases between them. This CDR3 region has 14 residues. CDR1 and CDR2 from the germline V gene are DFQATT and SNEGSKA (reference sequence). The CDR3 sequence is CSAAMGGGGNTIYF. In nucleotides, the CDR3 is TGCAGTGCAGCAATGGGGGGAGGTGGAAACACCATATATTTT.

This clonotype was seen a handful of times. The chain couples TRBV4-1 to TRBJ2-7, with D uncertain. Trimming cost V 4 bases and J 3 bases, with 16 bases left between them. This CDR3 contains 15 residues. Germline V gives CDR1 MGHRA, CDR2 YSYEKL. The CDR3 DNA reads as TGCGCCAGCAGCCCCCCGAGCCTACACTTCTACGAGCAGTACTTC. Its translation is CASSPPSLHFYEQYF.

This clonotype was counted many times. The chain combines TRBV5-1 with TRBJ2-7; TRBD1 matches at 7 bases. From germline, CDR1 is SGHRS and CDR2 YFSETQ. The CDR3 has 14 amino acids. The V gene end was trimmed by 4 bases and the J gene end by 2 bases; junction bases not matched to a gene: 6. CDR3 protein: CASSLPDRTYEQYF. For the CDR3, the DNA is TGCGCCAGCAGCCTGCCGGACAGGACCTACGAGCAGTACTTC.

This clonotype was detected a few times. This chain joins TRBV12-3 or TRBV12-4 and TRBJ2-1, with 10 bases that match TRBD2. The CDR3 totals 17 residues. With 3 bases clipped from V and 2 bases from J, the junction kept 7 bases outside the gene matches. The CDR3 nucleotides read TGTGCCAGCAGTTTCGAGTCTAGCGGGAGAGCCTACAATGAGCAGTTCTTC. Residues: CASSFESSGRAYNEQFF.

This clonotype was seen many times. This chain connects TRBV20-1 to TRBJ2-3; the match to TRBD2 covers 9 bases. The J segment lost 2 bases and the V segment lost 4 bases, leaving 4 bases of the junction unmatched. The CDR3 length is 14 residues. Germline CDR1 is DFQATT and CDR2 is SNEGSKA (reference sequence). CDR3 region: CSAIAGDPTDTQYF. CDR3 bases: TGCAGTGCTATAGCGGGGGACCCCACAGATACGCAGTATTTT.

This clonotype was recorded many times. The rearrangement uses TRBV7-8 and TRBJ1-2; unclear D gene. The CDR3 consists of 15 residues. Germline loops: CDR1 SGHVS, CDR2 FQNEAQ. V was cut by 5 bases and J by 3 bases, with 16 bases left in between. The CDR3 DNA follows: TGTGCCAGCAGCCCCCGACTTACTAGGGACTATGGCTACACCTTC. It specifies CASSPRLTRDYGYTF.